This TCR beta chain was documented in a study of cytomegalovirus exposure and HLA in healthy donors. General observations from the study: What a later analysis showed was that several of the most significant clusters appeared linked to common viral pathogens.

The study ran its PCR with 60 Vbeta and 13 Jbeta primers. Libraries were prepared by immunoSEQ multiplex PCR; TCRdb keeps only in-frame clonotypes and omits some of them. This listing includes around 160,000 clones. The V gene's germline CDR1 is SGHRS and CDR2 YFSETQ. This CDR3 comprises 16 residues. The V end was cut by 2 bases, the J end by 0 bases, with 12 bases between. Comments on this clone: Its antigen remains unidentified.

The specimen was PBMCs. The chain couples TRBV5-1 to TRBJ2-1, with a possible D match to TRBD2 (5 bases). This clonotype was sampled from a woman in her fifties or sixties in good health and CMV-seronegative. CDR3 region: CASSFLTGSSYNEQFF. The CDR3 DNA follows: TGCGCCAGCAGCTTCCTGACTGGGAGCTCCTACAATGAGCAGTTCTTC.